This T cell receptor (beta chain) was identified in a study of blood T cells in healthy people across ages. CDR3 length: 17 residues. CDR1 is SGHKS and CDR2 is YYEKEE in the germline V gene (reference sequence). V shed 0 bases and J 6 bases; nucleotides not matched to a gene: 6. Alongside a J-beta primer mix, a sample-barcoded 5' primer served in a second PCR lasting about 7 to 11 cycles. TCRdb analysed the 5' RACE reads with MiXCR anew, one entry per CDR3 protein. This table holds 2 million or so distinct CDR3 sequences, 49% found once. Material for sequencing was blood. The rearrangement joins TRBV5-5 to TRBJ2-4; 13 bases map to TRBD2. The clonotype originates from a woman in her 40s in good health. The CDR3 DNA sequence: TGTGCCAGCAGCTTGGGTACTAGCGGGGGGGCCGCAAACATTCAGTACTTC. Translated, it gives CASSLGTSGGAANIQYF. Looking up the rest from reference TRBV5-5 and TRBJ2-4 gives the full variable domain: DAGVTQSPTHLIKTRGQQVTLRCSPISGHKSVSWYQQVLGQGPQFIFQYYEKEERGRGNFPDRFSARQFPNYSSELNVNALLLGDSALYLCASSLGTSGGAANIQYFGAGTRLSVL.